The rows below give T cell receptor beta chains drawn from one sample of a study of beta chain features in type 1 diabetes. This table comes from immunoSEQ multiplex PCR, and its TCRdb copy is limited to in-frame clones, with some not included. Of roughly 500,000 clones listed, roughly 31% are singletons. What was sequenced was naive CD4+ T cells from blood. All receptors derive from a man aged 18 to 29 in good health. The CDR3 runs from the conserved cysteine through the conserved F or W. The D gene is left open where the match is weak. The size of a clone is reported for some rows only, either as once, few or many, or as a class for expanded clones.

d_call: -
j_call: TRBJ2-7
clone_size: -
v_call: TRBV28
cdr3_aa: CASIGRVMENEQYF
cdr3_nt: TGTGCCAGCATAGGACGGGTTATGGAGAACGAGCAGTACTTC

d_call: -
j_call: TRBJ2-1
clone_size: -
v_call: TRBV10-2
cdr3_aa: CASTSLNEQFF
cdr3_nt: TGCGCCAGCACTAGCCTCAATGAGCAGTTCTTC

d_call: TRBD2
j_call: TRBJ2-1
clone_size: few
v_call: TRBV6-1
cdr3_aa: CASSAGTSGYNEQFF
cdr3_nt: TGTGCCAGCAGTGCCGGGACTAGCGGCTACAATGAGCAGTTCTTC

d_call: -
j_call: TRBJ2-1
clone_size: few
v_call: TRBV7-2
cdr3_aa: CASSDGHSGEQFF
cdr3_nt: TGTGCCAGCAGCGATGGACACTCGGGTGAGCAGTTCTTC

d_call: -
j_call: TRBJ2-3
clone_size: -
v_call: TRBV5-6
cdr3_aa: CASSFTVDTQYF
cdr3_nt: TGTGCCAGCAGCTTTACAGTAGATACGCAGTATTTT

d_call: -
j_call: TRBJ2-1
clone_size: -
v_call: TRBV5-1
cdr3_aa: CASSLDSYNEQFF
cdr3_nt: TGCGCCAGCAGCTTGGACTCCTACAATGAGCAGTTCTTC

d_call: -
j_call: TRBJ1-2
clone_size: -
v_call: TRBV28
cdr3_aa: CASSQGSHGYTF
cdr3_nt: TGTGCCAGCTCACAGGGCAGCCATGGCTACACCTTC

d_call: TRBD2
j_call: TRBJ2-3
clone_size: -
v_call: TRBV30
cdr3_aa: CAWSWREGADTQYF
cdr3_nt: TGTGCCTGGAGTTGGAGGGAGGGTGCAGATACGCAGTATTTT

d_call: TRBD2
j_call: TRBJ2-1
clone_size: few
v_call: TRBV14
cdr3_aa: CASSPLAGHSYNEQFF
cdr3_nt: TGTGCCAGCAGCCCTCTAGCGGGGCACTCCTACAATGAGCAGTTCTTC

d_call: -
j_call: TRBJ1-2
clone_size: -
v_call: TRBV5-1
cdr3_aa: CASSLAGLDYGYTF
cdr3_nt: TGCGCCAGCAGCTTGGCCGGCTTAGACTATGGCTACACCTTC

d_call: -
j_call: TRBJ2-3
clone_size: -
v_call: TRBV29-1
cdr3_aa: CSVRTDTQYF
cdr3_nt: TGCAGCGTTCGAACAGATACGCAGTATTTT

d_call: -
j_call: TRBJ2-7
clone_size: once
v_call: TRBV4-3
cdr3_aa: CASSQDRLAYEQYF
cdr3_nt: TGCGCCAGCAGCCAAGATAGACTAGCCTACGAGCAGTACTTC

d_call: TRBD1
j_call: TRBJ1-2
clone_size: few
v_call: TRBV19
cdr3_aa: CASSPDRGNYGYTF
cdr3_nt: TGTGCCAGTAGTCCGGACAGGGGGAACTATGGCTACACCTTC

d_call: TRBD1
j_call: TRBJ2-7
clone_size: few
v_call: TRBV29-1
cdr3_aa: CSVEGTDTYEQYF
cdr3_nt: TGCAGCGTTGAGGGGACAGATACCTACGAGCAGTACTTC

d_call: -
j_call: TRBJ1-1
clone_size: few
v_call: TRBV18
cdr3_aa: CASSPQGNTEAFF
cdr3_nt: TGTGCCAGCTCACCACAGGGAAACACTGAAGCTTTCTTT

d_call: -
j_call: TRBJ2-1
clone_size: -
v_call: TRBV18
cdr3_aa: CASSPFSSRAAYNEQFF
cdr3_nt: TGTGCCAGCTCACCATTCAGTAGCAGAGCGGCTTACAATGAGCAGTTCTTC

d_call: -
j_call: TRBJ1-5
clone_size: few
v_call: TRBV4-2
cdr3_aa: CASSQGSQGGYQPQHF
cdr3_nt: TGTGCCAGCAGCCAAGGTAGTCAGGGAGGGTATCAGCCCCAGCATTTT

d_call: TRBD2
j_call: TRBJ2-1
clone_size: -
v_call: TRBV18
cdr3_aa: CASSPTLADYNEQFF
cdr3_nt: TGTGCCAGCTCACCAACTCTAGCGGACTACAATGAGCAGTTCTTC

d_call: -
j_call: TRBJ2-7
clone_size: -
v_call: TRBV9
cdr3_aa: CASSVEWASGNEQYF
cdr3_nt: TGTGCCAGCAGCGTAGAATGGGCCTCAGGGAACGAGCAGTACTTC

d_call: -
j_call: TRBJ2-1
clone_size: -
v_call: TRBV7-3
cdr3_aa: CASSLVRTSYNEQFF
cdr3_nt: TGTGCCAGCAGCTTAGTCCGGACCTCCTACAATGAGCAGTTCTTC

d_call: -
j_call: TRBJ2-7
clone_size: -
v_call: TRBV5-4
cdr3_aa: CASSTPPTYEQYF
cdr3_nt: TGTGCCAGCAGCACCCCGCCCACCTACGAGCAGTACTTC

d_call: -
j_call: TRBJ2-1
clone_size: -
v_call: TRBV15
cdr3_aa: CATSRARTELMEQFF
cdr3_nt: TGTGCCACCAGCAGAGCCCGGACAGAGTTGATGGAGCAGTTCTTC

d_call: -
j_call: TRBJ1-1
clone_size: -
v_call: TRBV11-1
cdr3_aa: CASSSQMNTEAFF
cdr3_nt: TGTGCCAGCAGTTCGCAGATGAACACTGAAGCTTTCTTT

d_call: -
j_call: TRBJ1-5
clone_size: -
v_call: TRBV30
cdr3_aa: CAWSVRRAGQNQPQHF
cdr3_nt: TGTGCCTGGAGTGTACGGCGGGCAGGGCAGAATCAGCCCCAGCATTTT

d_call: TRBD1
j_call: TRBJ2-7
clone_size: once
v_call: TRBV7-9
cdr3_aa: CASSFAPGQRSYEQYF
cdr3_nt: TGTGCCAGCAGCTTTGCTCCGGGACAGCGATCCTACGAGCAGTACTTC

d_call: -
j_call: TRBJ2-2
clone_size: -
v_call: TRBV6-6
cdr3_aa: CASSPTGPTGELFF
cdr3_nt: TGTGCCAGCAGCCCCACAGGGCCGACCGGGGAGCTGTTTTTT

d_call: -
j_call: TRBJ1-1
clone_size: few
v_call: TRBV29-1
cdr3_aa: CSVRTVNTEAFF
cdr3_nt: TGCAGCGTCCGGACAGTGAACACTGAAGCTTTCTTT

d_call: -
j_call: TRBJ2-5
clone_size: -
v_call: TRBV5-1
cdr3_aa: CASSLDPAGLQETQYF
cdr3_nt: TGCGCCAGCAGCTTGGATCCAGCGGGCCTCCAAGAGACCCAGTACTTC

d_call: TRBD2
j_call: TRBJ2-5
clone_size: -
v_call: TRBV28
cdr3_aa: CASSPLSGGEETQYF
cdr3_nt: TGTGCCAGCAGCCCTCTTAGCGGGGGGGAAGAGACCCAGTACTTC

d_call: -
j_call: TRBJ2-5
clone_size: -
v_call: TRBV21-1
cdr3_aa: CATPEGLAQYF
cdr3_nt: TGTGCCACCCCTGAGGGTTTGGCCCAGTACTTC

d_call: TRBD2
j_call: TRBJ2-2
clone_size: -
v_call: TRBV10-3
cdr3_aa: CAISEGLAAHTGELFF
cdr3_nt: TGTGCCATCAGTGAGGGGCTAGCGGCGCACACCGGGGAGCTGTTTTTT

d_call: -
j_call: TRBJ2-1
clone_size: few
v_call: TRBV27
cdr3_aa: CASSLQGTGYNEQFF
cdr3_nt: TGTGCCAGCAGTTTACAGGGAACGGGCTACAATGAGCAGTTCTTC

d_call: -
j_call: TRBJ2-7
clone_size: -
v_call: TRBV5-1
cdr3_aa: CASSQDTAGNEQYF
cdr3_nt: TGCGCCAGCAGCCAAGACACGGCCGGGAACGAGCAGTACTTC

d_call: TRBD2
j_call: TRBJ2-5
clone_size: few
v_call: TRBV28
cdr3_aa: CASSFLAGGGETQYF
cdr3_nt: TGTGCCAGCAGTTTCCTAGCGGGAGGCGGGGAGACCCAGTACTTC

d_call: -
j_call: TRBJ2-3
clone_size: few
v_call: TRBV30
cdr3_aa: CAWSVGWSTDTQYF
cdr3_nt: TGTGCCTGGAGTGTGGGCTGGAGCACAGATACGCAGTATTTT

d_call: -
j_call: TRBJ2-5
clone_size: -
v_call: TRBV28
cdr3_aa: CASSTRTGHRQTQYF
cdr3_nt: TGTGCCAGCAGTACTCGGACGGGCCACCGCCAGACCCAGTACTTC

d_call: -
j_call: TRBJ1-5
clone_size: few
v_call: TRBV15
cdr3_aa: CATSRNRDQPQHF
cdr3_nt: TGTGCCACCAGCCGAAACAGGGATCAGCCCCAGCATTTT

d_call: -
j_call: TRBJ2-3
clone_size: -
v_call: TRBV7-9
cdr3_aa: CASSFVTPGDTQYF
cdr3_nt: TGTGCCAGCAGCTTTGTCACCCCCGGAGATACGCAGTATTTT

d_call: TRBD1
j_call: TRBJ1-2
clone_size: -
v_call: TRBV30
cdr3_aa: CAWSVDRGYGYTF
cdr3_nt: TGTGCCTGGAGTGTTGACAGGGGCTATGGCTACACCTTC

d_call: -
j_call: TRBJ2-5
clone_size: few
v_call: TRBV4-1
cdr3_aa: CASSQVGRAKETQYF
cdr3_nt: TGCGCCAGCAGCCAAGTTGGCAGGGCCAAAGAGACCCAGTACTTC

d_call: -
j_call: TRBJ1-2
clone_size: -
v_call: TRBV25-1
cdr3_aa: CASISGSQITNYGYTF
cdr3_nt: TGTGCCAGCATCTCAGGGAGCCAGATTACTAACTATGGCTACACCTTC